This T cell receptor (beta chain) derives from a study of blood T cell repertoires in COVID-19 (TCRdb year 2020). Looking at the study overall: Samples from collaborators originated in the United States, Italy and Spain and spanned both the acute and convalescent phases of COVID-19. The material from the prospective study consisted of cDNA or gDNA derived from T cells, B-cell-depleted T cells, or PBMCs. Subjects who had been exposed to COVID-19, were actively infected with it, or had recovered from it provided the deeply sampled blood TCRbeta repertoires that made up the dataset. The repertoires were released in a freely available public database meant as a resource for research on the immune response to SARS-CoV-2. Samples were obtained from the ongoing ImmuneRACE study (first 160 participants) and from 1,254 subjects provided by 6 global collaborators. Nearly every sample came with metadata listing a de-identified subject ID, COVID-19 status, age in years and sex. Where available, HLA class I and class II types were taken from metadata supplied by the sample provider and were not determined by assay-based typing. What the work shows at the level of the full study, not this receptor alone: How much clinical and demographic metadata was included differed by source and by participant, and the metadata was provided uncurated.

Collaborating institutions collected whole blood in K2EDTA tubes following their own protocols. Collaborator samples were shipped for TCRbeta analysis as frozen whole blood, isolated PBMCs, or DNA extracted from either sample type. Between the V and J ends, shortened by 3 bases and 3 bases respectively, the junction contains 13 bases. From a lookup of the germline V gene, CDR1 and CDR2 are SGHTA and FQGNSA. Counted from cysteine to phenylalanine, this CDR3 has 15 amino acids. Here the CDR3 DNA is all that survives: 45 bases in frame from base 1. TCRbeta CDR3 regions were amplified from genomic DNA using the immunoSEQ Assay, a bias-controlled multiplex PCR. In the original analysis: Within the assay, amplification of reference gene primers was used to estimate how many nucleated cells each sample contained. Sequence reads were collapsed and filtered to measure the absolute abundance of every unique TCRbeta CDR3 rearrangement. For each sample, productive Simpson clonality was calculated by taking the square root of Simpson's diversity index across productive rearrangements. TCRdb stores this immuneACCESS table with in-frame sequences only. Part of the clones is absent; in the studies checked, under half of the shortfall reflects unresolved V genes, and no reason is known for the rest. Clone size and V and J calls were adopted from that table, with D and trimming inferred from the DNA. This sample lists roughly 200,000 clones; 88% were detected once. About 4.1% of the sample is in the top ten clones.

With regard to this clone: Its antigen is currently not known. Base qualities are not at hand, and no much larger clone is one base apart.

The rearrangement combines TRBV7-2 with TRBJ2-3, with a tentative D gene TRBD2 over 6 matching bases. The receptor comes from a woman aged 25 to 39 with acute or convalescent COVID-19. The specimen was peripheral blood. The CDR3 protein: CASSLVGSRTDTQYF. The nucleotide sequence reads TGTGCCAGCAGCTTGGTCGGGAGTAGAACAGATACGCAGTATTTT.